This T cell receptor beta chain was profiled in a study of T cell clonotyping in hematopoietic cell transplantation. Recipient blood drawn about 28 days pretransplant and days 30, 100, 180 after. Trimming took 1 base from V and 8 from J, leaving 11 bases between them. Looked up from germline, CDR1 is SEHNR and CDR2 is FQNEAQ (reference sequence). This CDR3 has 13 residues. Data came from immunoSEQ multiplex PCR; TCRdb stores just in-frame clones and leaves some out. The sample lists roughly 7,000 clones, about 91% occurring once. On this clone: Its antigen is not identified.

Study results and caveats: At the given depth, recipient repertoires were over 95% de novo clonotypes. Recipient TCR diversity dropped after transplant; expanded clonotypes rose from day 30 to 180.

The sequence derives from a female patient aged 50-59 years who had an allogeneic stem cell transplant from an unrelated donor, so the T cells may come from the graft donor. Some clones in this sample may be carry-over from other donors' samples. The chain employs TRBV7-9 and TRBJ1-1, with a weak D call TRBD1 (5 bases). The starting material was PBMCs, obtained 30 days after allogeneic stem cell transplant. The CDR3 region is CASSLVSGWEAFF. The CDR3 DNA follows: TGTGCCAGCAGCTTAGTCTCAGGGTGGGAAGCTTTCTTT.